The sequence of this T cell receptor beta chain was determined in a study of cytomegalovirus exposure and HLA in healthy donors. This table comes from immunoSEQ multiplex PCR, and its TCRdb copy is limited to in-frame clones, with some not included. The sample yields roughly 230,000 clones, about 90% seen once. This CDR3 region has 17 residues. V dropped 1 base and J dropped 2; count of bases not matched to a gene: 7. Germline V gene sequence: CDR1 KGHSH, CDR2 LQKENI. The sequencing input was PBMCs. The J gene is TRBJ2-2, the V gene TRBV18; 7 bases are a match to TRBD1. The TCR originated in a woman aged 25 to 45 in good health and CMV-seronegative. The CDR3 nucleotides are TGTGCCAGCTCACCACGATGGGACAGCCCAAACACCGGGGAGCTGTTTTTT. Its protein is CASSPRWDSPNTGELFF.